This TCR beta chain was identified in a study of blood T cell repertoires in COVID-19. This clone came up once. CDR1 and CDR2 from the germline V gene are KGHSH and LQKENI. Trimming shortened V by 3 bases and J by 2 bases, and 16 bases separated the two germline ends. The CDR3 length is 16 residues. Profiling relied on immunoSEQ multiplex PCR, and the TCRdb table lists in-frame clones only, not all of them. In the table there are 35,000 to 50,000 clones, roughly nine tenths of which are singletons. The J gene is TRBJ2-5, the V gene TRBV18, with a weak D call TRBD1 (6 bases). The sample taken for sequencing was peripheral blood. The TCR comes from a man between 65 and 80 years old with active COVID-19. CDR3 amino acids: CASSPRIGQPQETQYF. CDR3 DNA: TGTGCCAGCTCACCCAGGATCGGACAGCCACAAGAGACCCAGTACTTC. The full variable domain, its missing parts supplied by reference TRBV18 and TRBJ2-5, is NAGVMQNPRHLVRRRGQEARLRCSPMKGHSHVYWYRQLPEEGLKFMVYLQKENIIDESGMPKERFSAEFPKEGPSILRIQQVVRGDSAAYFCASSPRIGQPQETQYFGPGTRLLVL.